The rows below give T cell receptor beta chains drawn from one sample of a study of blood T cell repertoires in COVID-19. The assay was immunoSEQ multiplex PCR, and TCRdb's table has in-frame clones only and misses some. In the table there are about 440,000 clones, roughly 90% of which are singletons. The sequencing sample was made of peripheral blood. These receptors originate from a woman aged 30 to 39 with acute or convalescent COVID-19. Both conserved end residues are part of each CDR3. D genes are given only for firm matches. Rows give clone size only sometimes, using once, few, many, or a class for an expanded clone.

CDR3 protein: CASSRPTGEPQHF
CDR3 DNA: TGTGCCAGCAGTCGCCCCACAGGGGAACCCCAGCATTTT
V gene: TRBV28
J gene: TRBJ1-5
D gene: TRBD1
clone size: .

CDR3 protein: CASSYRGLAGAEQFF
CDR3 DNA: TGTGCCAGCAGTTACAGAGGGTTAGCGGGGGCTGAGCAGTTCTTC
V gene: TRBV6-5
J gene: TRBJ2-1
D gene: TRBD2
clone size: once

CDR3 protein: CSVVSVRDNEQFF
CDR3 DNA: TGCAGCGTTGTCTCGGTTCGGGACAATGAGCAGTTCTTC
V gene: TRBV29-1
J gene: TRBJ2-1
D gene: .
clone size: .

CDR3 protein: CASSLAGQGTDTQYF
CDR3 DNA: TGCGCCAGCAGCTTGGCGGGACAGGGAACAGATACGCAGTATTTT
V gene: TRBV5-1
J gene: TRBJ2-3
D gene: TRBD1
clone size: .

CDR3 protein: CAGDSNLYNSPLHF
CDR3 DNA: TGTGCCGGTGACAGTAACCTCTATAATTCACCCCTCCACTTT
V gene: TRBV30
J gene: TRBJ1-6
D gene: .
clone size: .

CDR3 protein: CASSTDRTSGNQETQYF
CDR3 DNA: TGTGCCAGCAGTACCGATCGGACTAGCGGTAACCAAGAGACCCAGTACTTC
V gene: TRBV27
J gene: TRBJ2-5
D gene: TRBD2
clone size: .

CDR3 protein: CASSFGRGRGAATNEKLFF
CDR3 DNA: TGTGCCAGCAGTTTTGGACGGGGACGGGGGGCTGCAACTAATGAAAAACTGTTTTTT
V gene: TRBV27
J gene: TRBJ1-4
D gene: .
clone size: few

CDR3 protein: CASSESRQGTGNTIYF
CDR3 DNA: TGTGCCAGCAGTGAATCCCGACAGGGAACTGGAAACACCATATATTTT
V gene: TRBV6-1
J gene: TRBJ1-3
D gene: TRBD1
clone size: few

CDR3 protein: CASNQRGDNEQFF
CDR3 DNA: TGTGCCAGCAACCAGCGGGGGGACAATGAGCAGTTCTTC
V gene: TRBV2
J gene: TRBJ2-1
D gene: TRBD2
clone size: .

CDR3 protein: CASSLVGQSYNEQFF
CDR3 DNA: TGTGCCAGCAGCTTAGTCGGACAGAGCTACAATGAGCAGTTCTTC
V gene: TRBV7-8
J gene: TRBJ2-1
D gene: .
clone size: .

CDR3 protein: CASSAGGTGLFNEQFF
CDR3 DNA: TGTGCCAGCAGCGCCGGCGGGACAGGGTTGTTCAATGAGCAGTTCTTC
V gene: TRBV9
J gene: TRBJ2-1
D gene: TRBD1
clone size: .

CDR3 protein: CASSLTVGAYEQYF
CDR3 DNA: TGTGCCAGCAGTTTAACGGTCGGGGCCTACGAGCAGTACTTC
V gene: TRBV27
J gene: TRBJ2-7
D gene: .
clone size: few

CDR3 protein: CAWSTSDRETQYF
CDR3 DNA: TGTGCCTGGAGTACCTCGGACAGAGAGACCCAGTACTTC
V gene: TRBV30
J gene: TRBJ2-5
D gene: .
clone size: .

CDR3 protein: CASSQLTSGGLDEQFF
CDR3 DNA: TGTGCCAGCAGCCAACTGACTAGCGGGGGGCTGGATGAGCAGTTCTTC
V gene: TRBV4-2
J gene: TRBJ2-1
D gene: TRBD2
clone size: .

CDR3 protein: CASSLAGSGGRSTDTQYF
CDR3 DNA: TGTGCCAGCAGCTTGGCCGGTAGCGGGGGCCGGAGCACAGATACGCAGTATTTT
V gene: TRBV5-5
J gene: TRBJ2-3
D gene: TRBD2
clone size: .

CDR3 protein: CASSQYSNSPLHF
CDR3 DNA: TGTGCCAGCAGCCAATATTCTAATTCACCCCTCCACTTT
V gene: TRBV14
J gene: TRBJ1-6
D gene: .
clone size: .

CDR3 protein: CASSLTPRQGANTGELFF
CDR3 DNA: TGCGCCAGCAGCTTGACCCCTCGACAGGGGGCGAACACCGGGGAGCTGTTTTTT
V gene: TRBV5-1
J gene: TRBJ2-2
D gene: TRBD1
clone size: .

CDR3 protein: CASSEAGTGNTIYF
CDR3 DNA: TGTGCCAGCAGTGAAGCGGGGACAGGAAACACCATATATTTT
V gene: TRBV6-1
J gene: TRBJ1-3
D gene: .
clone size: .

CDR3 protein: CATSAGGLLQETQYF
CDR3 DNA: TGTGCCACCAGTGCTGGGGGACTGCTTCAAGAGACCCAGTACTTC
V gene: TRBV24-1
J gene: TRBJ2-5
D gene: .
clone size: .

CDR3 protein: CAGRPPGKYWTLDTQYF
CDR3 DNA: TGCGCCGGACGACCCCCGGGGAAGTACTGGACTTTGGATACGCAGTATTTT
V gene: TRBV10-1
J gene: TRBJ2-3
D gene: .
clone size: .

CDR3 protein: CAWSGLSSYNEQFF
CDR3 DNA: TGTGCCTGGAGTGGACTAAGCTCCTACAATGAGCAGTTCTTC
V gene: TRBV30
J gene: TRBJ2-1
D gene: .
clone size: .

CDR3 protein: CASSPRAGEPTGELFF
CDR3 DNA: TGTGCCAGCAGCCCCCGGGCGGGGGAACCCACCGGGGAGCTGTTTTTT
V gene: TRBV5-5
J gene: TRBJ2-2
D gene: TRBD2
clone size: .

CDR3 protein: CASSAYTSYYNEQFF
CDR3 DNA: TGTGCCAGCAGCGCTTATACTAGCTACTACAATGAGCAGTTCTTC
V gene: TRBV7-6
J gene: TRBJ2-1
D gene: .
clone size: .

CDR3 protein: CASSLVGTTASIEAFF
CDR3 DNA: TGTGCCAGCAGCTTAGTCGGAACGACAGCAAGCATTGAAGCTTTCTTT
V gene: TRBV7-2
J gene: TRBJ1-1
D gene: .
clone size: few

CDR3 protein: CASSNTGTGEYGYTF
CDR3 DNA: TGTGCCAGCAGTAACACCGGGACAGGGGAATATGGCTACACCTTC
V gene: TRBV6-5
J gene: TRBJ1-2
D gene: TRBD1
clone size: .

CDR3 protein: CASSVGQGDQPQHF
CDR3 DNA: TGTGCCAGCAGTGTGGGTCAGGGGGATCAGCCCCAGCATTTT
V gene: TRBV2
J gene: TRBJ1-5
D gene: TRBD1
clone size: .

CDR3 protein: CASSVVTGAPAEKLFF
CDR3 DNA: TGTGCCAGCAGCGTAGTAACAGGGGCCCCGGCCGAAAAACTGTTTTTT
V gene: TRBV11-2
J gene: TRBJ1-4
D gene: TRBD1
clone size: .

CDR3 protein: CASSPDGGTDTQYF
CDR3 DNA: TGCGCCAGCAGCCCCGACGGGGGGACGGATACGCAGTATTTT
V gene: TRBV5-1
J gene: TRBJ2-3
D gene: TRBD2
clone size: .

CDR3 protein: CASIGQDRYNSPLHF
CDR3 DNA: TGTGCCAGCATCGGACAGGACCGGTACAATTCACCCCTCCACTTT
V gene: TRBV28
J gene: TRBJ1-6
D gene: TRBD1
clone size: .

CDR3 protein: CASGVDSYEQYF
CDR3 DNA: TGTGCTAGTGGTGTGGACAGTTACGAGCAGTACTTC
V gene: TRBV12-5
J gene: TRBJ2-7
D gene: .
clone size: .

CDR3 protein: CASSFSGAAYNEQFF
CDR3 DNA: TGTGCCAGCAGCTTTAGCGGGGCCGCCTACAATGAGCAGTTCTTC
V gene: TRBV11-1
J gene: TRBJ2-1
D gene: TRBD2
clone size: .

CDR3 protein: CASSPTLAGSGNTIYF
CDR3 DNA: TGTGCCAGCAGCCCCACTCTCGCAGGCTCTGGAAACACCATATATTTT
V gene: TRBV7-6
J gene: TRBJ1-3
D gene: .
clone size: .

CDR3 protein: CASSRQGGETQYF
CDR3 DNA: TGTGCCAGCAGCCGACAGGGAGGAGAGACCCAGTACTTC
V gene: TRBV3-1/TRBV3-2
J gene: TRBJ2-5
D gene: .
clone size: .

CDR3 protein: CASSSSGGRNPYEQYF
CDR3 DNA: TGTGCCAGCAGCTCAAGCGGGGGAAGAAACCCCTACGAGCAGTACTTC
V gene: TRBV11-2
J gene: TRBJ2-7
D gene: TRBD2
clone size: .

CDR3 protein: CASSEAPGTNYGYTF
CDR3 DNA: TGTGCCAGCAGTGAAGCGCCGGGGACTAACTATGGCTACACCTTC
V gene: TRBV6-1
J gene: TRBJ1-2
D gene: .
clone size: .

CDR3 protein: CASSQLTGLQETQYF
CDR3 DNA: TGTGCCAGCAGCCAGTTGACAGGACTGCAAGAGACCCAGTACTTC
V gene: TRBV6-5
J gene: TRBJ2-5
D gene: .
clone size: .

CDR3 protein: CASSSPNTEAFF
CDR3 DNA: TGTGCCAGCAGTTCCCCAAACACTGAAGCTTTCTTT
V gene: TRBV12-3/TRBV12-4
J gene: TRBJ1-1
D gene: .
clone size: .

CDR3 protein: CASKGRTSGGTNTGELFF
CDR3 DNA: TGTGCCAGTAAGGGTCGGACTAGCGGGGGGACGAACACCGGGGAGCTGTTTTTT
V gene: TRBV19
J gene: TRBJ2-2
D gene: TRBD2
clone size: .

CDR3 protein: CASSPQGEEAFF
CDR3 DNA: TGTGCCAGCAGCCCTCAGGGGGAGGAGGCTTTCTTT
V gene: TRBV12-3/TRBV12-4
J gene: TRBJ1-1
D gene: TRBD1
clone size: .

CDR3 protein: CASSYSGQLGTF
CDR3 DNA: TGTGCCAGCAGTTACTCGGGACAGCTCGGCACCTTC
V gene: TRBV6-2/TRBV6-3
J gene: TRBJ1-2
D gene: TRBD1
clone size: .

CDR3 protein: CASSSRPGFEAFF
CDR3 DNA: TGTGCCAGCAGCTCCCGCCCGGGATTCGAAGCTTTCTTT
V gene: TRBV11-1
J gene: TRBJ1-1
D gene: .
clone size: .

CDR3 protein: CASSQDLGTGPQFF
CDR3 DNA: TGTGCCAGCAGCCAAGACCTAGGGACAGGCCCTCAGTTCTTC
V gene: TRBV14
J gene: TRBJ2-1
D gene: TRBD1
clone size: .

CDR3 protein: CASSYSWGAGGYEQYF
CDR3 DNA: TGTGCCAGCAGTTACTCGTGGGGAGCGGGGGGTTACGAGCAGTACTTC
V gene: TRBV6-5
J gene: TRBJ2-7
D gene: TRBD2
clone size: .

CDR3 protein: CATSDLAGGPDTQYF
CDR3 DNA: TGTGCCACCAGTGATTTAGCGGGGGGGCCAGATACGCAGTATTTT
V gene: TRBV24-1
J gene: TRBJ2-3
D gene: TRBD2
clone size: .

CDR3 protein: CASSLELAVTDTQYF
CDR3 DNA: TGTGCCAGCAGCTTGGAATTAGCGGTGACAGATACGCAGTATTTT
V gene: TRBV5-8
J gene: TRBJ2-3
D gene: .
clone size: .

CDR3 protein: CASSYSGGSTDTQYF
CDR3 DNA: TGTGCCAGCAGCTATAGCGGGGGAAGCACAGATACGCAGTATTTT
V gene: TRBV5-4
J gene: TRBJ2-3
D gene: TRBD2
clone size: .

CDR3 protein: CASSKARYRQGYYGYTF
CDR3 DNA: TGTGCCAGCAGCAAAGCCCGTTATCGACAGGGCTACTATGGCTACACCTTC
V gene: TRBV21-1
J gene: TRBJ1-2
D gene: .
clone size: once

CDR3 protein: CASSQVRPGTGHYEQYF
CDR3 DNA: TGCGCCAGCAGCCAAGTAAGGCCCGGGACAGGGCACTACGAGCAGTACTTC
V gene: TRBV4-1
J gene: TRBJ2-7
D gene: TRBD1
clone size: .

CDR3 protein: CASSLTGQGTDTQYF
CDR3 DNA: TGTGCCAGCAGCTTAACCGGACAGGGCACAGATACGCAGTATTTT
V gene: TRBV7-3
J gene: TRBJ2-3
D gene: TRBD1
clone size: once

CDR3 protein: CASSQEGGWSETQYF
CDR3 DNA: TGTGCCAGCAGCCAAGAGGGAGGTTGGTCAGAGACCCAGTACTTC
V gene: TRBV4-2
J gene: TRBJ2-5
D gene: .
clone size: .

CDR3 protein: CATSSRQGYEQYF
CDR3 DNA: TGTGCCACCAGCAGTAGACAGGGCTACGAGCAGTACTTC
V gene: TRBV15
J gene: TRBJ2-7
D gene: TRBD1
clone size: few

CDR3 protein: CSVPESGANVLTF
CDR3 DNA: TGCAGCGTGCCCGAGTCCGGGGCCAACGTCCTGACTTTC
V gene: TRBV29-1
J gene: TRBJ2-6
D gene: .
clone size: .

CDR3 protein: CASSSREDTEAFF
CDR3 DNA: TGTGCCAGCAGTTCACGCGAAGACACTGAAGCTTTCTTT
V gene: TRBV6-5
J gene: TRBJ1-1
D gene: .
clone size: once

CDR3 protein: CASSHPQRGSTDTQYF
CDR3 DNA: TGTGCCAGCAGCCACCCCCAGCGGGGGAGCACAGATACGCAGTATTTT
V gene: TRBV3-1/TRBV3-2
J gene: TRBJ2-3
D gene: TRBD2
clone size: .

CDR3 protein: CASSPDSSYNEQFF
CDR3 DNA: TGCGCCAGCAGCCCGGACAGCTCCTACAATGAGCAGTTCTTC
V gene: TRBV5-1
J gene: TRBJ2-1
D gene: .
clone size: once

CDR3 protein: CSVEEGAGGSTDTQYF
CDR3 DNA: TGCAGCGTTGAAGAGGGAGCGGGGGGGAGCACAGATACGCAGTATTTT
V gene: TRBV29-1
J gene: TRBJ2-3
D gene: TRBD2
clone size: once

CDR3 protein: CASSPSNQRGGSTDTQYF
CDR3 DNA: TGCGCCAGCAGCCCATCTAACCAGCGGGGGGGTAGCACAGATACGCAGTATTTT
V gene: TRBV4-1
J gene: TRBJ2-3
D gene: TRBD2
clone size: .

CDR3 protein: CASSFGGAPYEQYF
CDR3 DNA: TGTGCCAGCAGCTTTGGGGGGGCCCCCTACGAGCAGTACTTC
V gene: TRBV7-9
J gene: TRBJ2-7
D gene: .
clone size: .

CDR3 protein: CASSLVFDRGEAFF
CDR3 DNA: TGTGCCAGCAGTTTGGTTTTCGACAGGGGAGAAGCTTTCTTT
V gene: TRBV28
J gene: TRBJ1-1
D gene: TRBD1
clone size: .

CDR3 protein: CASSQDWAGGSGDTQYF
CDR3 DNA: TGCGCCAGCAGCCAAGATTGGGCGGGGGGTTCGGGAGATACGCAGTATTTT
V gene: TRBV4-1
J gene: TRBJ2-3
D gene: TRBD2
clone size: .